What follows describes a single T cell receptor beta chain. Its antigen is currently not known. No quality values exist for individual bases; no much larger clone is one base distant. This record belongs to a study of CD8 T cells in Susac syndrome (dated by TCRdb to between 2018 and 2021). Regarding the research as a whole: Among the sequenced Susac syndrome patients, six had clinically active disease and under 10 were in clinical remission. Repertoire sequencing was used to test whether CD8+ T cell activation and differentiation in Susac syndrome was antigen driven. At the time of blood withdrawal, Susac syndrome patients were either therapy-naive, taking corticosteroids (with some also receiving IVIg), or on IVIg alone. Clonality of the CD8+ T cell repertoire was compared between 11 to 12 healthy donors, roughly 14 Susac syndrome patients and approximately 16 multiple sclerosis patients.

The germline V gene (reference sequence) provides CDR1 SEHNR and CDR2 FQNEAQ. The CDR3 measures 15 amino acids from cysteine to phenylalanine. The only DNA kept is the CDR3, 45 bases in frame from the first base. V loses 3 bases at its end and J loses 8 bases; junction bases beyond the gene matches: 5. Peripheral blood CD8+ and CD4+ T cells from healthy donors, Susac syndrome patients and multiple sclerosis patients were profiled by high-throughput TCR beta sequencing. The Susac syndrome patients fulfilled recently defined diagnostic criteria for definite or probable disease. Bulk CD8+ and CD4+ T cells were purified by magnetic negative isolation, whereas CD8+ TEMRA cells were enriched by FACS. Blood was drawn into EDTA tubes, processed within 24 hours, and PBMCs were isolated by density gradient centrifugation. PBMCs destined for TCR sequencing were cryopreserved in liquid nitrogen and later thawed in a 37 °C water bath. Purity of sorted or isolated CD4+, CD8+ and CD8+ TEMRA cells was at least 90%.

Study-wide conclusions, independent of this receptor: Clonal expansion was observed in Susac syndrome CD8+ repertoires, with the highest expansion in CD8+ TEMRA cells and greater expansion in clinically active than in remitting patients. In the total CD8+ and CD8+ TEMRA repertoires, around 17 and five Susac-specific public clones, respectively, were identified. The TCR sequencing and HLA analysis was acknowledged to have included a relatively small number of individuals.

RNA was extracted using the RNeasy kit, and roughly 0.45 to 1 microgram was reverse transcribed with random hexamers. The immunoSEQ multiplex PCR assay, which covers 54 Vbeta and 13 Jbeta segments, was used to amplify TCR beta CDR3 regions. PCR amplification bias was corrected using a synthetic template baseline for primer optimization and computational correction. Processing in the source paper ran as follows. Reads were assigned to V, D and J genes according to IMGT and analyzed in immunoSEQ Analyzer, with only productive sequences retained. Clonality was computed as one minus Shannon entropy normalized by log2 of the number of productive unique sequences. For each patient and control, public and private clones were evaluated within the 100 most prevalent clones. Clones were defined as Susac-specific if absent from the healthy and MS cohorts, from around 1,000 published viral clones and from other ImmuneACCESS disease sequences. In-frame beta chains were kept once TCRdb had trimmed the public reads at Q25 with fastp and called clones with MiXCR. Rows matching on CDR3 protein sequence are summarized as one entry with the most common DNA and genes. The V and J calls reflect TCRdb's pipeline rather than the authors' work. This sample has tens of thousands of distinct CDR3 sequences in its table, and roughly 96% of those were observed once. Clones ranked in the top ten supply more than 0.35% of the sample.

Sequenced sample: CD8+ T cells from PBMCs. This sequence originates from a human donor with Susac syndrome. This chain is built from TRBV7-9 and TRBJ2-1, with 12 bases matching TRBD1. The DNA reads TGTGCCAGCAGCTTCCGGGACAGGGGGCCGGATGAGCAGTTCTTC. Protein translation: CASSFRDRGPDEQFF.